This T cell receptor beta chain was identified during a study of regulatory T cells in long-lasting Graves disease. Whole-study results and caveats: Clonotypes that were public and shared totalled 2,500 to 3,000 in persistent patients versus around 1,000 in new patients.

In its sample, this clonotype was seen a few times. Its target is unknown. Researchers made TCR beta libraries by using iRepertoire HTBI primers and running Arm-PCR on CDR3 regions. A single record per CDR3 protein comes from TCRdb applying MiXCR to the multiplex PCR reads. The sample has around 450,000 distinct CDR3 sequences, about a fifth seen once; the top ten hold roughly 7.1%. Time point of the sample: persistent/refractory GD, antithyroid drugs over 5 years with positive TRAb. Extracted PBMC RNA gave rise to the TCR library. The diagnosis of Graves' disease used American Thyroid Association guidelines. This sequence originates from a female donor with Graves disease. The material sequenced was peripheral blood mononuclear cells (PBMCs), taken when the disease was refractory, from a patient treated with antithyroid drugs.

CDR3 residues: CASSITGGSQPQHF. CDR3 in DNA: TGTGCCAGTAGCATAACAGGGGGAAGTCAGCCCCAGCATTTT. This sequence joins TRBV19 and TRBJ1-5; 8 positions match TRBD1. The J segment lost 6 bases and the V segment lost 6 bases, leaving 7 bases of the junction unmatched. Per the germline V gene, CDR1 is LNHDA and CDR2 is SQIVND (reference sequence). CDR3 length: 14 residues. Using reference TRBV19 and TRBJ1-5 for the parts outside the CDR3, the full variable domain is DGGITQSPKYLFRKEGQNVTLSCEQNLNHDAMYWYRQDPGQGLRLIYYSQIVNDFQKGDIAEGYSVSREKKESFPLTVTSAQKNPTAFYLCASSITGGSQPQHFGDGTRLSIL.